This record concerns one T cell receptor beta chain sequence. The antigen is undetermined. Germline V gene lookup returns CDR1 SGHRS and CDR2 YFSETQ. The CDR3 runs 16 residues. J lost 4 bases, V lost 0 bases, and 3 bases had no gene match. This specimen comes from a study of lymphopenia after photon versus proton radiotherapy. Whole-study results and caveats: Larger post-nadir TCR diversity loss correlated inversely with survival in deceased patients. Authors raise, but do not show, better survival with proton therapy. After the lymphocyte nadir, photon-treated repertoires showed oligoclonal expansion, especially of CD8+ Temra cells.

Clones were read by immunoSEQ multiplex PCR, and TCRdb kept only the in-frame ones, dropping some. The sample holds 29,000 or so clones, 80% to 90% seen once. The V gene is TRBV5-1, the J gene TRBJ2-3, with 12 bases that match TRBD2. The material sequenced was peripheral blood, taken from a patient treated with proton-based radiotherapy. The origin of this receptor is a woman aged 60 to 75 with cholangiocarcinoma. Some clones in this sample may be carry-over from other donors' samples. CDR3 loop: CASSLGTSGASDTQYF. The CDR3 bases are TGCGCCAGCAGCTTGGGGACTAGCGGGGCTTCAGATACGCAGTATTTT.